What follows are 24 T cell receptor beta chains derived from one specimen sequenced in a study of blood T cells in healthy people across ages. Together with a sample-barcoded 5' primer, a J-beta primer mix was included in a second PCR lasting roughly 6 to 12 cycles. Via MiXCR, TCRdb re-called the 5' RACE reads, giving one row per CDR3 protein. Here the sample spans about 1.8 million distinct CDR3 sequences, just under 50% being singletons. The sequencing input was blood. The receptors shown here come from a woman aged 40 to 55 in good health.

The chain has TRBV13 and TRBJ2-7; weak D call: TRBD1 (5 bases). The CDR3 spans 15 residues. Trimming took off 1 base at V and 3 bases at J, with 13 bases between the two ends. Germline V gene lookup returns CDR1 PRHDT and CDR2 FYEKMQ (reference sequence). CDR3 sequence: CASSLVGQAIYEQYF. CDR3 in DNA: TGTGCCAGCAGCTTAGTCGGACAAGCGATCTACGAGCAGTACTTC.

The chain uses TRBV28 and TRBJ2-7; weak D call: TRBD1 (8 bases). The V and J ends lost 7 bases and 4 bases respectively, with 20 bases between them. This CDR3 is 15 amino acids long. CDR1 and CDR2 (germline): MDHEN, SYDVKM. CDR3 region: CASTGGQASEYEQYF. The DNA for the CDR3 is TGTGCCAGCACGGGGGGACAGGCGTCTGAATACGAGCAGTACTTC.

This sequence joins TRBV5-1 and TRBJ2-5; no clear D gene. This CDR3 comprises 16 residues. Germline V gives CDR1 SGHRS, CDR2 YFSETQ. V was clipped by 5 bases and J by 5 bases, with 22 bases between them. The DNA for the CDR3 is TGCGCCAGCAGTAAAGGAGAGATCCGGGCGTCGGAGACCCAGTACTTC. Residues: CASSKGEIRASETQYF.

This clonotype appeared a few times. The chain couples TRBV6-5 to TRBJ2-7, with D perhaps matching TRBD1 or TRBD2 (5 bases each). This CDR3 is built from 14 residues. The germline gives CDR1 MNHEY, CDR2 SVGAGI. Trimming pared 8 bases from V and 5 bases from J, leaving 19 bases between. In DNA form, the CDR3 reads TGTGCCAGCTCCCGATTGGGGGTTTTCGACGAGCAGTACTTC. Translating it yields CASSRLGVFDEQYF.

This sequence joins TRBV6-1 and TRBJ2-1; the match to TRBD2 covers 9 bases. There are 11 residues in the CDR3. Germline-derived CDR1 and CDR2 are MNHNS and SASEGT. Trimming took 7 bases from V and 12 from J; bases not matched to a gene: 4. CDR3 region: CASNLAGTQFF. In DNA, the CDR3 is TGTGCCAGCAACCTAGCGGGGACGCAGTTCTTC.

The V gene is TRBV29-1, the J gene TRBJ2-5; 7 bases match TRBD1. This CDR3 is built from 13 residues. The J segment lost 3 bases and the V segment lost 6 bases, leaving 7 bases of the junction unmatched. The germline V gene encodes CDR1 SQVTM and CDR2 ANQGSEA. The CDR3 is CSVRQGMEETQYF. The CDR3, as DNA: TGCAGCGTCAGACAGGGTATGGAAGAGACCCAGTACTTC.

The chain is built from TRBV27 and TRBJ1-6; D gene ambiguous. The germline V gene encodes CDR1 MNHEY and CDR2 SMNVEV (reference sequence). The CDR3 has 14 residues. The V gene lost 2 bases and the J gene lost 7 bases, with 9 bases spanning the gap. CDR3 sequence reads: CASSLTETNSPLHF. CDR3 sequence (DNA): TGTGCCAGCAGTTTAACAGAGACCAATTCACCCCTCCACTTT.

This clonotype is a singleton in its sample. At one end the junction does not follow the germline gene, possibly because of a read error. This chain uses TRBV6-6 with TRBJ2-1; 10 bases fit TRBD1. This CDR3 is 15 amino acids long. Germline V CDR1 and CDR2: MNHNY, SVGAGI (reference sequence). In DNA, the CDR3 is TGTACCAGCAGTTACGGGACAGGGGCCTACAATGAGCAGTTCTTC. This encodes CTSSYGTGAYNEQFF.

The V and J genes are TRBV7-9 and TRBJ1-1; D gene ambiguous. The V gene lost 0 bases and the J gene lost 4 bases, with 12 bases spanning the gap. This CDR3 has 15 residues. Germline V gives CDR1 SEHNR, CDR2 FQNEAQ (reference sequence). Written as DNA, the CDR3 is TGTGCCAGCAGCTTAGCGGTTGGGAGTAGCACTGAAGCTTTCTTT. It yields the protein CASSLAVGSSTEAFF.

This clonotype occurred a few times. This chain links TRBV7-2 with TRBJ2-5; D possibly corresponds to TRBD2 (6 bases). The CDR3 spans 15 residues. Trimming shortened V by 4 bases and J by 2 bases, and 14 bases separated the two germline ends. The germline V gene has CDR1 SGHTA and CDR2 FQGNSA. As DNA, the CDR3 is TGTGCCAGCAGCTGGGAAGGGACTGCTCAAGAGACCCAGTACTTC. Its translation: CASSWEGTAQETQYF.

The V gene is TRBV5-1, the J gene TRBJ2-7; 7 bases match TRBD1. The CDR3 totals 15 residues. V was clipped by 0 bases and J by 5 bases; unmatched bases: 8. Germline V gives CDR1 SGHRS, CDR2 YFSETQ. The CDR3 region is CASSLVGDRLHEQYF. The CDR3 DNA is TGCGCCAGCAGCTTGGTCGGGGACAGACTTCACGAGCAGTACTTC.

The gene calls are TRBV4-1 and TRBJ2-5, with TRBD1 as a possible D gene (6 bases). The J call may be faulty, since TRBJ2-7 better matches the DNA end. Germline assignment: CDR1 MGHRA and CDR2 YSYEKL. The CDR3 length is 15 residues. CDR3 nucleotide sequence: TGCGCCAGCAGCCAGGGGGCGCTGGGAGCCTACGAGCAGTACTTC. Translating it yields CASSQGALGAYEQYF.

The chain combines TRBV10-3 with TRBJ1-5, with TRBD1 as a possible D gene (6 bases). V dropped 6 bases and J dropped 4 bases, with 16 bases sitting between them. The germline gives CDR1 ENHRY, CDR2 SYGVKD. The CDR3 consists of 15 residues. The CDR3 DNA reads as TGTGCCATCAGCTCCTCGGCGGGGGCTAATCAGCCCCAGCATTTT. This gives the protein CAISSSAGANQPQHF.

This clonotype was seen a handful of times. CDR3 DNA: TGTGCCAGCAGTCGGAGGAGGGGTAACTACAATGAGCAGTTCTTC. Its protein product is CASSRRRGNYNEQFF. The V and J genes are TRBV6-2 or TRBV6-3 and TRBJ2-1; D perhaps matches TRBD2 (6 bases). CDR3 length equals 15 residues. Germline values: CDR1 MNHEY, CDR2 SVGEGT. Trimming removed 5 bases from V and 3 bases from J, with 14 bases in between.

This clonotype has only a few counts. The chain has TRBV6-2 or TRBV6-3 and TRBJ1-2, with D hard to call. V lost 2 bases and J 8 bases, leaving 9 bases between the germline ends. The CDR3 sequence is 12 residues long. Germline lookup yields CDR1 MNHEY and CDR2 SVGEGT. The CDR3 region is CASSYGGAGYTF. CDR3 DNA: TGTGCCAGCAGTTACGGCGGTGCGGGCTACACCTTC.

As for this clonotype: A junction boundary mismatches the germline segment, possibly from a read error. J is TRBJ1-1 and V is TRBV7-2; D possibly corresponds to TRBD1 (5 bases). This CDR3 region has 16 residues. Germline V gene sequence: CDR1 SGHTA, CDR2 FQGNSA. CDR3: CASSLARGVGGTEASF. Written as DNA, the CDR3 is TGTGCCAGCAGCTTAGCCCGAGGGGTGGGGGGTACTGAAGCTTCCTTT.

Concerning this clonotype: Compared with germline, one end of the junction differs, possibly owing to a read error. The genes are TRBV5-1 and TRBJ1-4, with 10 bases aligning to TRBD1. The CDR3 extends over 16 amino acids. Looked up from germline, CDR1 is SGHRS and CDR2 is YFSETQ. This CDR3 reads CASSLRGQGNNERLFF. CDR3 in DNA: TGCGCCAGCAGCTTAAGGGGACAGGGGAATAATGAAAGACTGTTTTTT.

The chain is built from TRBV6-1 and TRBJ2-1, with D perhaps being TRBD1 or TRBD2 (6 bases each). The germline V gene has CDR1 MNHNS and CDR2 SASEGT. This CDR3 spans 15 amino acids. V lost 6 bases, J lost 4 bases, and 16 bases lay in between. The CDR3 DNA sequence: TGTGCCAGCAGGAAGCCGGGGGCGGCTTACAATGAGCAGTTCTTC. Amino acids: CASRKPGAAYNEQFF.

This clonotype was seen once. Here the CDR3 reads CASRPTGALYEQYF. The CDR3 coding sequence is TGCGCCAGCAGACCGACCGGGGCCCTCTACGAGCAGTACTTC. This chain uses TRBV5-1 with TRBJ2-5, with D perhaps assigned TRBD1 or TRBD2 (5 bases each). The DNA end is a closer match to TRBJ2-7, so the J assignment may be wrong. This CDR3 is 14 amino acids long. Germline V lookup: CDR1 SGHRS, CDR2 YFSETQ.

This clonotype was observed a few times. The chain uses TRBV25-1 and TRBJ1-2; D unclear. V was trimmed by 2 bases and J by 7 bases, leaving 14 bases between them. CDR1 is MGHDK and CDR2 is SYGVNS in the germline V gene. This CDR3 spans 14 amino acids. CDR3 nucleotides: TGTGCCAGCAGTGAAATTGGGGATAAGCTTGGCTACACCTTC. This encodes CASSEIGDKLGYTF.

This clonotype has a handful of counts. This chain links TRBV28 with TRBJ1-6, with 7 bases fitting TRBD1. The CDR3 totals 12 residues. Germline V gene data show CDR1 as MDHEN and CDR2 as SYDVKM. Trimming removed 6 bases from V and 9 bases from J; junction bases left unmatched: 2. In nucleotides, the CDR3 is TGTGCCAGCAGGTCAGGGGGTTCACCCCTCCACTTT. This codes for CASRSGGSPLHF.

As for this clonotype: The junction differs from germline at one of its ends, possibly a read error. The chain has TRBV7-2 and TRBJ2-3, with D possibly being TRBD2 (5 bases). Germline values: CDR1 SGHTA, CDR2 FQGNSA. The CDR3 extends over 13 amino acids. The CDR3 reads CAGSLGGYDTQYF. Here the CDR3 DNA reads TGTGCCGGCAGCTTAGGCGGGTACGATACGCAGTATTTT.

The chain is built from TRBV25-1 and TRBJ1-1, with 8 bases lining up with TRBD1. The trim removed 1 base at V and 1 base at J, leaving 11 bases unmatched. CDR3 size: 18 residues. CDR1 is MGHDK and CDR2 is SYGVNS in the germline V gene. This CDR3 is CASSESPDRAWWNTEAFF. The CDR3 DNA follows: TGTGCCAGCAGTGAATCACCGGACAGGGCCTGGTGGAACACTGAAGCTTTCTTT.

This rearrangement joins TRBV7-9 to TRBJ2-5, with D perhaps matching TRBD2 (5 bases). Gene TRBJ2-7 matches the end of the DNA better, so the J call may be wrong. The germline CDR1 and CDR2 sequences are SEHNR and FQNEAQ (reference sequence). CDR3 size: 16 residues. For the CDR3, the DNA is TGTGCCAGCAGCTTAATAGAATGGAGGCGGAACTGCGAGCAGTACTTC. It yields the protein CASSLIEWRRNCEQYF.